A single sample is the source of the 30 T cell receptor beta chains below, sequenced in a study of shared clonotypes between healthy human individuals (TCRdb year 2020). Libraries were made using the immunoSEQ multiplex PCR assay. Drawn from immuneACCESS, this table holds only the in-frame rearrangements with V and J called that TCRdb kept. Clones are partly lost; checked studies trace under half to an unresolved V gene and leave the rest unexplained. Counted in this sample were 2 million to 2.5 million clones; about 94% of them appeared once. The ten largest clones add up to 0.1% to 0.15% of the sample. The sequenced sample was naive CD4+ T cells sorted from blood. The intended sense of this specimen's cell subset or site label: CD45RA+ positively selected. The source of these receptors is a man aged 18 to 35 in good health.

Comments on this clone: The junction shows a germline mismatch at one end, possibly a read error. V usage is TRBV4-3 and J usage is TRBJ2-5, with 9 bases that match TRBD2. This CDR3 comprises 15 residues. The germline gives CDR1 LGHNA, CDR2 YSLEER. Here the CDR3 DNA reads TGCGCCAGCAGTCAAGTGTATAGCGGGAGCGGGGCCCAGTACTTC. Amino acid sequence: CASSQVYSGSGAQYF.

V and J are TRBV5-1 and TRBJ2-3; D is unresolved. Trimming left V 5 bases short and J 7 bases short, with 14 bases between. CDR3 size: 13 residues. Germline V CDR1 and CDR2: SGHRS, YFSETQ. This chain's CDR3 is CASREESLNTQYF. The CDR3 coding sequence is TGCGCCAGCAGAGAGGAGAGTCTCAATACGCAGTATTTT.

The gene calls are TRBV27 and TRBJ1-2; 9 nucleotides align to TRBD1. The CDR3 runs to 14 residues. Germline V lookup: CDR1 MNHEY, CDR2 SMNVEV (reference sequence). V gave up 4 bases and J gave up 11 bases; unmatched junction bases: 11. The chain's CDR3 is CASSSGQGHQRYTF. CDR3 sequence (DNA): TGTGCCAGCAGTTCGGGACAGGGTCACCAGAGGTACACCTTC.

This rearrangement joins TRBV6-5 to TRBJ1-2; maybe TRBD1 (6 bases). Trimming took off 6 bases at V and 4 bases at J, with 12 bases between the two ends. The germline V gene encodes CDR1 MNHEY and CDR2 SVGAGI. The CDR3 has 13 amino acids. CDR3 coding DNA: TGTGCCAGCAGAAACAGGGAGGGCTATGGCTACACCTTC. This encodes CASRNREGYGYTF.

J is TRBJ2-2 and V is TRBV21-1; the listed D gene, TRBD1, was not tested against the DNA. TRBV21-1 is a recognized pseudogene. The CDR3 contains 16 residues. CDR3 sequence reads: CASSNLRDTNTGELFF. The CDR3 coding sequence is TGTGCCAGCAGTAACCTCCGGGACACGAACACCGGGGAGCTGTTTTTT.

The chain carries TRBV5-5 and TRBJ2-5; D is perhaps TRBD1 (6 bases). The germline V gene encodes CDR1 SGHKS and CDR2 YYEKEE (reference sequence). V shed 4 bases and J shed 1 base, with 8 bases lying between them. This CDR3 contains 13 residues. The CDR3 spells CASSPDSQETQYF. The CDR3 DNA follows: TGTGCCAGCAGCCCGGACAGCCAAGAGACCCAGTACTTC.

This chain uses TRBV7-2 with TRBJ2-7, with D perhaps TRBD1 (5 bases). Germline V lookup: CDR1 SGHTA, CDR2 FQGNSA. The ends were cut back, 4 bases at V and 5 bases at J, with 15 bases in the middle. This CDR3 has 14 amino acids. The CDR3 DNA reads as TGTGCCAGCAGCTCCCGACAGTTGTGGCACGAGCAGTACTTC. Its protein product is CASSSRQLWHEQYF.

V is TRBV21-1 and J is TRBJ2-5. TRBV21-1 has pseudogene status. There are 15 residues in the CDR3. The CDR3 coding sequence is TGTGCCAGCAGCAAAAAGGAAGGGAACCAAGAGACCCAGTACTTC. Translating gives CASSKKEGNQETQYF.

The rearrangement links TRBV7-9 to TRBJ1-5; tentatively, D is TRBD1 (5 bases). The CDR3 totals 16 residues. V was clipped by 5 bases and J by 3 bases, with 17 bases between them. Germline V gene lookup returns CDR1 SEHNR and CDR2 FQNEAQ (reference sequence). The CDR3 sequence: CASSNLGAGPNQPQHF. CDR3 nucleotides: TGTGCCAGCAGCAACCTCGGGGCAGGGCCCAATCAGCCCCAGCATTTT.

This clone was seen only once. This chain links TRBV14 with TRBJ2-1, with D hard to call. Germline lookup yields CDR1 SGHDN and CDR2 FVKESK. Trimming shortened V by 0 bases and J by 9 bases, and 12 bases separated the two germline ends. CDR3 length: 14 amino acids. The CDR3 DNA reads TGTGCCAGCAGCCAAGAAGCCTTCCTCGGTGAGCAGTTCTTC. The encoded protein is CASSQEAFLGEQFF.

The chain is built from TRBV5-6 and TRBJ2-2; a weak D match, TRBD1 (5 bases). The germline CDR1 and CDR2 sequences are SGHDT and YYEEEE. The V end lost 4 bases, the J end lost 1 base, and 17 bases lay between the germline ends. The CDR3 length is 17 residues. CDR3 in amino acids: CASSRFEGVRNTGELFF. In DNA, the CDR3 is TGTGCCAGCAGCCGTTTCGAAGGGGTCCGGAACACCGGGGAGCTGTTTTTT.

The V call is TRBV5-1, the J call TRBJ2-2; D remains ambiguous. V shed 4 bases and J shed 5 bases, with 18 bases lying between them. The CDR3 length is 16 residues. From germline, CDR1 is SGHRS and CDR2 YFSETQ. CDR3 DNA sequence: TGCGCCAGCAGCCTTCGGTCATCGATGGGGACCGGGGAGCTGTTTTTT. The encoded protein is CASSLRSSMGTGELFF.

V and J are TRBV28 and TRBJ2-5; D is perhaps TRBD1 or TRBD2 (5 bases each). CDR1 is MDHEN, CDR2 SYDVKM, per germline. V lost 4 bases and J lost 7, with 16 bases in between. The CDR3 spans 14 residues. The CDR3 loop is CASSSGTARWTQYF. CDR3 bases: TGTGCCAGCAGTTCCGGGACCGCGAGATGGACCCAGTACTTC.

The CDR3 sequence is CASSRRDRYMNTEAFF. CDR3 nucleotide sequence: TGTGCCAGTAGTCGCCGGGACAGATACATGAACACTGAAGCTTTCTTT. V and J are TRBV19 and TRBJ1-1, with TRBD1 identical over 7 bases. The CDR3 runs to 16 residues. J gave up 0 bases and V 5 bases, and 9 bases lay outside the gene matches. The germline gives CDR1 LNHDA, CDR2 SQIVND (reference sequence). The full variable domain, completed using reference TRBV19 and TRBJ1-1, is DGGITQSPKYLFRKEGQNVTLSCEQNLNHDAMYWYRQDPGQGLRLIYYSQIVNDFQKGDIAEGYSVSREKKESFPLTVTSAQKNPTAFYLCASSRRDRYMNTEAFFGQGTRLTVV.

The genes are TRBV27 and TRBJ2-7, with D tentatively TRBD1 (6 bases). Germline V lookup: CDR1 MNHEY, CDR2 SMNVEV (reference sequence). Trimming cost V 5 bases and J 2 bases, with 13 bases left between them. This CDR3 has 14 amino acids. DNA of the CDR3: TGTGCCAGCAGTACCGCCGGGACAACCTACGAGCAGTACTTC. Its translation: CASSTAGTTYEQYF.

The V call is TRBV30, the J call TRBJ2-7; D not resolved. Trimming removed 0 bases at V and 0 bases at J, with 6 bases between. CDR1 is GTSNPN and CDR2 is SVGIG in the germline V gene (reference sequence). This CDR3 comprises 13 residues. CDR3 region: CAWSVTVSYEQYF. DNA for the CDR3: TGTGCCTGGAGTGTCACGGTCTCCTACGAGCAGTACTTC.

The V gene is TRBV6-4, the J gene TRBJ2-2; D call uncertain. The V gene's germline CDR1 is MRHNA and CDR2 SNTAGT. The V end lost 9 bases, the J end lost 1 base, and 12 bases lay between the germline ends. The CDR3 totals 14 residues. CDR3 in amino acids: CARSLWGNTGELFF. DNA for the CDR3: TGTGCCAGGAGCTTGTGGGGGAACACCGGGGAGCTGTTTTTT.

The chain joins TRBV10-2 to TRBJ2-1, with 8 nucleotides matching TRBD2. Germline lookup yields CDR1 WSHSY and CDR2 SAAADI. Trimming took 7 bases from V and 4 from J; bases not matched to a gene: 9. The length of the CDR3 is 15 residues. The CDR3 nucleotides are TGCGCCAGCACTCTCGGGGGGGTCAGGTACAATGAGCAGTTCTTC. It translates to CASTLGGVRYNEQFF.

As to this clone: The sample holds other DNA sequences that translate to the same CDR3. The J gene is TRBJ2-7, the V gene TRBV9, with a possible D match to TRBD1 (7 bases). The CDR3 extends over 14 amino acids. CDR1 and CDR2 (germline): SGDLS, YYNGEE. Deletions cut 0 bases from V and 3 bases from J, with 10 bases between. The CDR3 protein is CASSVGQGGYEQYF. CDR3 nucleotide sequence: TGTGCCAGCAGCGTAGGGCAGGGGGGCTACGAGCAGTACTTC.

J is TRBJ1-2 and V is TRBV19; maybe TRBD1 (5 bases). From germline, CDR1 is LNHDA and CDR2 SQIVND (reference sequence). This CDR3 has 14 residues. V lost 3 bases, J lost 6 bases, and 14 bases lay in between. CDR3 region: CASSITSGVHGYTF. CDR3 nucleotide sequence: TGTGCCAGTAGTATTACGTCGGGGGTCCATGGCTACACCTTC. The full variable domain, in which reference TRBV19 and TRBJ1-2 provide the parts outside the CDR3, is DGGITQSPKYLFRKEGQNVTLSCEQNLNHDAMYWYRQDPGQGLRLIYYSQIVNDFQKGDIAEGYSVSREKKESFPLTVTSAQKNPTAFYLCASSITSGVHGYTFGSGTRLTVV.

This clone showed up just once. The chain recombines TRBV9 with TRBJ2-3; 15 nucleotides agree with TRBD2. CDR1 and CDR2 (germline): SGDLS, YYNGEE. V lost 3 bases, J lost 1 base, and 6 bases stayed unmatched. The CDR3 is 18 residues long. In DNA form, the CDR3 reads TGTGCCAGCAGCGCGGGACTAGCGGGAGGAAGTGGCACAGATACGCAGTATTTT. Its translation is CASSAGLAGGSGTDTQYF.

The genes are TRBV20-1 and TRBJ2-4; 9 bases align to TRBD1. This CDR3 is 11 amino acids long. V lost 3 bases, J lost 16 bases, and 7 bases stayed unmatched. Germline V lookup: CDR1 DFQATT, CDR2 SNEGSKA (reference sequence). CDR3 bases: TGCAGTGCTAGCCACAGGGGGCTGTATTACTTC. Protein: CSASHRGLYYF.

As concerns this clone: An end of the junction differs from the germline gene, which may be a read error. Other DNA sequences in the same sample also yield this CDR3. The chain uses TRBV7-7 and TRBJ2-1, with 9 bases lining up with TRBD1. Germline assignment: CDR1 SSHAT and CDR2 FNYEAQ (reference sequence). The CDR3 contains 13 residues. The CDR3 here is CASSLTGGNEQFF. The DNA for the CDR3 is TGTGCTAGCAGCTTGACAGGGGGCAATGAGCAGTTCTTC. Based on the CDR3 plus reference TRBV7-7 and TRBJ2-1, the full variable domain is GAGVSQSPRYKVTKRGQDVTLRCDPISSHATLYWYQQALGQGPEFLTYFNYEAQPDKSGLPSDRFSAERPEGSISTLTIQRTEQRDSAMYRCASSLTGGNEQFFGPGTRLTVL.

V gene TRBV5-1 combines with J gene TRBJ2-1; 10 bases match TRBD1. V lost 4 bases, J lost 5 bases, and 9 bases stayed unmatched. This CDR3 region has 16 residues. Looked up from germline, CDR1 is SGHRS and CDR2 is YFSETQ. This CDR3 is CASSPIDRGRHNEQFF. CDR3 nucleotides: TGCGCCAGCAGCCCGATAGACAGGGGGCGGCACAATGAGCAGTTCTTC.

V is TRBV20-1 and J is TRBJ2-3; D unclear. CDR3 length: 10 residues. Germline loops: CDR1 DFQATT, CDR2 SNEGSKA (reference sequence). The V end lost 7 bases, the J end lost 4 bases, and 6 bases lay between the germline ends. Here the CDR3 reads CSVRADTQYF. DNA for the CDR3: TGCAGTGTCAGAGCAGATACGCAGTATTTT.

The chain is built from TRBV30 and TRBJ2-7; TRBD1 matches at 7 bases. The V segment lost 0 bases and the J segment 0 bases; nucleotides outside the gene matches: 5. Germline V gives CDR1 GTSNPN, CDR2 SVGIG (reference sequence). The CDR3 is made up of 15 amino acids. The CDR3 reads CAWSVGAGGSYEQYF. The CDR3 coding sequence is TGTGCCTGGAGTGTAGGGGCAGGGGGCTCCTACGAGCAGTACTTC.

The V gene is TRBV7-9, the J gene TRBJ1-5; 12 nucleotides align to TRBD1. V dropped 6 bases and J dropped 5; count of bases not matched to a gene: 5. The CDR3 totals 15 residues. CDR1 and CDR2 (germline): SEHNR, FQNEAQ (reference sequence). Here the CDR3 reads CASSPGQGADQPQHF. CDR3 sequence (DNA): TGTGCCAGCAGTCCGGGACAGGGGGCGGATCAGCCCCAGCATTTT. Filled out from reference TRBV7-9 and TRBJ1-5, the complete variable domain reads DTGVSQNPRHKITKRGQNVTFRCDPISEHNRLYWYRQTLGQGPEFLTYFQNEAQLEKSRLLSDRFSAERPKGSFSTLEIQRTEQGDSAMYLCASSPGQGADQPQHFGDGTRLSIL.

The chain combines TRBV11-2 with TRBJ2-3; a weak D match, TRBD1 (6 bases). The V gene lost 3 bases and the J gene lost 3 bases, with 10 bases spanning the gap. The CDR3 extends over 14 amino acids. Germline CDR1 is SGHAT and CDR2 is FQNNGV. The CDR3 coding sequence is TGTGCCAGCAGCTTCACTAGGGGGACAGATACGCAGTATTTT. Encoded protein: CASSFTRGTDTQYF. Supplemented by reference TRBV11-2 and TRBJ2-3, the full variable domain reads EAGVAQSPRYKIIEKRQSVAFWCNPISGHATLYWYQQILGQGPKLLIQFQNNGVVDDSQLPKDRFSAERLKGVDSTLKIQPAKLEDSAVYLCASSFTRGTDTQYFGPGTRLTVL.

J is TRBJ2-1 and V is TRBV11-2; 8 bases align to TRBD2. Germline CDR1 reads SGHAT; CDR2 reads FQNNGV. J gave up 2 bases and V 6 bases, and 15 bases lay outside the gene matches. The CDR3 has 18 residues. The CDR3 nucleotides are TGTGCCAGCAGATCGATCAGGCGGGAGGAGCGCACCTACAATGAGCAGTTCTTC. Encoded protein: CASRSIRREERTYNEQFF.

The chain couples TRBV5-1 to TRBJ2-6; D gene uncertain. V was cut by 2 bases and J by 2 bases, with 5 bases left in between. Germline CDR1 SGHRS, CDR2 YFSETQ. The CDR3 extends over 14 amino acids. CDR3 in amino acids: CASSFRAGANVLTF. The CDR3 coding sequence is TGCGCCAGCAGCTTTAGGGCTGGGGCCAACGTCCTGACTTTC.